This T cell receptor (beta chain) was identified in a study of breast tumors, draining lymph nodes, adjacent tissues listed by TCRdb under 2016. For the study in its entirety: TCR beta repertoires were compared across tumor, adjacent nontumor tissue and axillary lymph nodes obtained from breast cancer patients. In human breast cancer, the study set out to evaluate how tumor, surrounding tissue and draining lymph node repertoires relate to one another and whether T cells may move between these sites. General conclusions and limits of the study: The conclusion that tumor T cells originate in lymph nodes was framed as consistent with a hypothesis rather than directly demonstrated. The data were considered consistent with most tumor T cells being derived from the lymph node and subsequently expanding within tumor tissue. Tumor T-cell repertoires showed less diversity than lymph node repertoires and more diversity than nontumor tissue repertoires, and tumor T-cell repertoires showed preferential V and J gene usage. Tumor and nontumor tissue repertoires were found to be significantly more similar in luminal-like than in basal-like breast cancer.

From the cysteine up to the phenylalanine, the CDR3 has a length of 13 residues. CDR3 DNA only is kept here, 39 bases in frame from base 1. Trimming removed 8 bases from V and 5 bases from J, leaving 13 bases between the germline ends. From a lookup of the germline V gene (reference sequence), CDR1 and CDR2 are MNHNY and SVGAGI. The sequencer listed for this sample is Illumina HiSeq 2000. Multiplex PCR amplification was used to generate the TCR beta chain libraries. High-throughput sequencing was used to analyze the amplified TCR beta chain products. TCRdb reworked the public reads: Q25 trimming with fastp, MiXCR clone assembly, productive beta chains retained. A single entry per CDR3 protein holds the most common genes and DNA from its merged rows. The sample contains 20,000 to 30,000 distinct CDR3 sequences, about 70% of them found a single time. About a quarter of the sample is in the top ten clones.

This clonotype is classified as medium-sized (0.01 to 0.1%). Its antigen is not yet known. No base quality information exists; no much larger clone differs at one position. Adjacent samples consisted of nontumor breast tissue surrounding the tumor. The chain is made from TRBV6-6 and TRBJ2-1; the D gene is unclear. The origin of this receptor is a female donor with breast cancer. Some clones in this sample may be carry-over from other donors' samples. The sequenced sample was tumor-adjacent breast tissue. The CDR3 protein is CASRFVADNEQFF. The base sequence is TGTGCCAGCCGCTTTGTGGCAGACAATGAGCAGTTCTTC.